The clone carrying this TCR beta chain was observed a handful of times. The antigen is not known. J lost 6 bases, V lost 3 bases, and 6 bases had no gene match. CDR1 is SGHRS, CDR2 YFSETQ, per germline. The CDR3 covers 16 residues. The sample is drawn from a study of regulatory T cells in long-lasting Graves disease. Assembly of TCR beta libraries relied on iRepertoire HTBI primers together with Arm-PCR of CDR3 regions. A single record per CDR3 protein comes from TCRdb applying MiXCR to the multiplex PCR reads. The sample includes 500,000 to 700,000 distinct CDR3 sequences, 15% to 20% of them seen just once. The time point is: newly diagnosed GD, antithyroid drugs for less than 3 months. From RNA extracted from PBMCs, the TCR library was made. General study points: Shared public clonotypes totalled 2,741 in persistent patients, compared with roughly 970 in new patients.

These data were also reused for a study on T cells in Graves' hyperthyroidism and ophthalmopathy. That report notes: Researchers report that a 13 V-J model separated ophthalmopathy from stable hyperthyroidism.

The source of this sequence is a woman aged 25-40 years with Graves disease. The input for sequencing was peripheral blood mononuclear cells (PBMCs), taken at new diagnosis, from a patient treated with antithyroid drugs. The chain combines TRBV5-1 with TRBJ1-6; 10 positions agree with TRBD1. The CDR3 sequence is CASSYHRTGGNSPLHF. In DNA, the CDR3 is TGCGCCAGCAGCTATCACCGGACAGGGGGTAATTCACCCCTCCACTTT. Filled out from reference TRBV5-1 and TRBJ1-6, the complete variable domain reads KAGVTQTPRYLIKTRGQQVTLSCSPISGHRSVSWYQQTPGQGLQFLFEYFSETQRNKGNFPGRFSGRQFSNSRSEMNVSTLELGDSALYLCASSYHRTGGNSPLHFGNGTRLTVT.